Below, 8 T cell receptor beta chains from the same sample are listed, as sequenced in a study of post-analysis software for immune sequencing data. Study-wide points: TRBV5-6, TRBV5-1 and TRBV20-1 belonged to a set of five TRBV segments that were more frequent in patients than controls.

For these TCRs, the target antigens are not known. Unique molecular identifiers were carried by the TCR beta cDNA libraries. TCRdb ran MiXCR on the PCR reads and lists one entry per CDR3 protein. The sample has hundreds of thousands of distinct CDR3 sequences, roughly 47% seen once. The sample comprised blood. The receptor source for this set is a girl under 18 with multiple sclerosis.

This clonotype was recorded a few times. The chain recombines TRBV20-1 with TRBJ2-5; D possibly matches TRBD1 or TRBD2 (6 bases each). This CDR3 region has 13 residues. The germline CDR1 and CDR2 sequences are DFQATT and SNEGSKA (reference sequence). V was cut by 7 bases and J by 5 bases, with 17 bases left in between. CDR3: CSGSEGGPETQYF. In DNA, the CDR3 is TGCAGTGGGTCAGAGGGGGGCCCGGAGACCCAGTACTTC.

This chain uses TRBV6-2 or TRBV6-3 with TRBJ1-2; D call uncertain. The CDR3 covers 11 residues. The V gene lost 5 bases and the J gene lost 5 bases, with 6 bases spanning the gap. Germline CDR1 MNHEY, CDR2 SVGEGT. The CDR3 is CASSHGYGYTF. The CDR3 DNA is TGTGCCAGCAGTCACGGGTATGGCTACACCTTC.

This sequence joins TRBV6-6 and TRBJ2-7; D is unclear. Trimming shortened V by 7 bases and J by 1 base, and 11 bases separated the two germline ends. This CDR3 contains 13 residues. CDR1 MNHNY and CDR2 SVGAGI come from the germline V gene (reference sequence). CDR3 amino acids: CASTPAQSYEQYF. The CDR3 DNA is TGTGCCAGCACCCCGGCCCAATCCTACGAGCAGTACTTC.

There are a few counts of this clonotype. This rearrangement joins TRBV6-5 to TRBJ2-1; D remains ambiguous. The CDR3 length is 13 residues. V was trimmed by 2 bases and J by 6 bases, leaving 8 bases between them. From germline, CDR1 is MNHEY and CDR2 SVGAGI. DNA for the CDR3: TGTGCCAGCAGTTACGTTACCGGCAATGAGCAGTTCTTC. This codes for CASSYVTGNEQFF.

The rearrangement joins TRBV27 to TRBJ2-1; D might be TRBD1 (5 bases). The CDR3 covers 14 residues. V gave up 4 bases and J gave up 8 bases, with 15 bases separating them. Germline-derived CDR1 and CDR2 are MNHEY and SMNVEV (reference sequence). DNA for the CDR3: TGTGCCAGCAGTTCCCTACCGACAGATCATGAGCAGTTCTTC. As protein: CASSSLPTDHEQFF.

This clonotype was detected only a few times. The chain has TRBV7-2 and TRBJ2-5, with TRBD2 matching over 8 bases. Looked up from germline, CDR1 is SGHTA and CDR2 is FQGNSA. CDR3 length equals 14 residues. V lost 4 bases to trimming and J lost 5 bases; unmatched junction nucleotides: 6. The CDR3 nucleotides are TGTGCCAGCAGCTCGGGACTAGACCGGGAGACCCAGTACTTC. Its protein is CASSSGLDRETQYF. Using reference TRBV7-2 and TRBJ2-5 for the parts outside the CDR3, the full variable domain is GAGVSQSPSNKVTEKGKDVELRCDPISGHTALYWYRQSLGQGLEFLIYFQGNSAPDKSGLPSDRFSAERTGGSVSTLTIQRTQQEDSAVYLCASSSGLDRETQYFGPGTRLLVL.

This chain joins TRBV29-1 and TRBJ2-1; 11 nucleotides match TRBD2. With 7 bases clipped from V and 5 bases from J, the junction kept 4 bases outside the gene matches. The germline V gene has CDR1 SQVTM and CDR2 ANQGSEA. This CDR3 contains 13 residues. In nucleotides, the CDR3 is TGCAGCGCTACGACTAGCGGGGACAATGAGCAGTTCTTC. Its protein is CSATTSGDNEQFF.

A remark on this clonotype: One end of the junction is discordant with germline, which a read error may explain. V gene TRBV5-1 combines with J gene TRBJ2-5; D gene unclear. The last part of the DNA fits TRBJ2-7 better; the J call may be wrong. The CDR3 is 15 residues long. Germline V lookup: CDR1 SGHRS, CDR2 YFSETQ. The DNA of the CDR3 is TGCGCCAGCAGCCCTTTCGTGGGGTCCTCCTCCGAGCAGTACTTC. Protein sequence: CASSPFVGSSSEQYF.